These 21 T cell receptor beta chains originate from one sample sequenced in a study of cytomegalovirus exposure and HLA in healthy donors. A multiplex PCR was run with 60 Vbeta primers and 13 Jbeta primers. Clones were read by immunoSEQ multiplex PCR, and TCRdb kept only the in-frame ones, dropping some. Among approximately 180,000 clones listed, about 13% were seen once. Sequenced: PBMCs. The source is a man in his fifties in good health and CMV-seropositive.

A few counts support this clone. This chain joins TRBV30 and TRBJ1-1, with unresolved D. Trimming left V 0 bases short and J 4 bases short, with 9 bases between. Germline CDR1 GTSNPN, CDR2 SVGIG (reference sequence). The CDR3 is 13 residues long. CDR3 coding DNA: TGTGCCTGGAGTGTACTACGGCTCACTGAAGCTTTCTTT. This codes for CAWSVLRLTEAFF. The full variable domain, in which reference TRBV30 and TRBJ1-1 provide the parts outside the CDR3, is SQTIHQWPATLVQPVGSPLSLECTVEGTSNPNLYWYRQAAGRGLQLLFYSVGIGQISSEVPQNLSASRPQDRQFILSSKKLLLSDSGFYLCAWSVLRLTEAFFGQGTRLTVV.

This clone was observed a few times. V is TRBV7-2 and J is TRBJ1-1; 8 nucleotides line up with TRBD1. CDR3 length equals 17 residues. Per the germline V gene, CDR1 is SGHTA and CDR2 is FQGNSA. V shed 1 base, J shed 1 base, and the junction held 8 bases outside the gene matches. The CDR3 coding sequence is TGTGCCAGCAGCTTAGTAGGGACAGGTGGTGGGAACACTGAAGCTTTCTTT. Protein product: CASSLVGTGGGNTEAFF.

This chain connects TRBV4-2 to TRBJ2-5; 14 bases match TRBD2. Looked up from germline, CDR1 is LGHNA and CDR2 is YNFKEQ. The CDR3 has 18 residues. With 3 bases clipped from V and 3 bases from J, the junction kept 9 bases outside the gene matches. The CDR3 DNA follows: TGTGCCAGCAGCCAGGCTGGACTAGCGGGGGGAGTTAAAGAGACCCAGTACTTC. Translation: CASSQAGLAGGVKETQYF.

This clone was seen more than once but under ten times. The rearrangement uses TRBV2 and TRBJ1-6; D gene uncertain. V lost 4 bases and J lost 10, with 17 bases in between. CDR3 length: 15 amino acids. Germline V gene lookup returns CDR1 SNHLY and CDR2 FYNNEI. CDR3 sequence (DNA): TGTGCCAGCAGTGTTGATCTTCGGGTATTCTCACCCCTCCACTTT. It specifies CASSVDLRVFSPLHF.

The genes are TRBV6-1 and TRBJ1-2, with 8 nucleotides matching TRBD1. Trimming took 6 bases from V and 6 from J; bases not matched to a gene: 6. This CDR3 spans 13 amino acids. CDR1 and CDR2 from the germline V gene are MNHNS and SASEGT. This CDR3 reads CASRVTGVDGYTF. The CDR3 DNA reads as TGTGCCAGCAGGGTGACAGGGGTTGATGGCTACACCTTC.

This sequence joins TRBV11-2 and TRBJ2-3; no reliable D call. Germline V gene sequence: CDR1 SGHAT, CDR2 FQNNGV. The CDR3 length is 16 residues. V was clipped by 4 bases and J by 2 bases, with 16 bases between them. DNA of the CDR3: TGTGCCAGCAGCTCCGACGACTTCGGGTCCACAGATACGCAGTATTTT. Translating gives CASSSDDFGSTDTQYF.

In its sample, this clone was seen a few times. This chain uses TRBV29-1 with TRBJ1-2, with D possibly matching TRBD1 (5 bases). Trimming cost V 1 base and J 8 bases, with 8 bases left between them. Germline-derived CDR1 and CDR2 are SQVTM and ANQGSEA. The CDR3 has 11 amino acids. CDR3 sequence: CSVEAGNGYTF. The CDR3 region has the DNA TGCAGCGTTGAAGCAGGGAACGGCTACACCTTC. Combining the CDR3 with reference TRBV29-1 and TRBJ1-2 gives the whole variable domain SAVISQKPSRDICQRGTSLTIQCQVDSQVTMMFWYRQQPGQSLTLIATANQGSEATYESGFVIDKFPISRPNLTFSTLTVSNMSPEDSSIYLCSVEAGNGYTFGSGTRLTVV.

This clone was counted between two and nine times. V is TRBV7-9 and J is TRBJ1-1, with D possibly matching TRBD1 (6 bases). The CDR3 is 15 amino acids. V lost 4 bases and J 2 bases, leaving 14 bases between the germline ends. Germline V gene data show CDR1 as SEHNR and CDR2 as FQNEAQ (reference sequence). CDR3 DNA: TGTGCCAGCAGCTCATCTGGGGGGGCAAACACTGAAGCTTTCTTT. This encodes CASSSSGGANTEAFF.

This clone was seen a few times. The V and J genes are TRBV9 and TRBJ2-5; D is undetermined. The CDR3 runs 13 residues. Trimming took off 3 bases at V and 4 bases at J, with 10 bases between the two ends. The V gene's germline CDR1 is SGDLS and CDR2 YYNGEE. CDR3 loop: CASSARPGETQYF. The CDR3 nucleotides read TGTGCCAGCAGCGCCCGTCCCGGAGAGACCCAGTACTTC.

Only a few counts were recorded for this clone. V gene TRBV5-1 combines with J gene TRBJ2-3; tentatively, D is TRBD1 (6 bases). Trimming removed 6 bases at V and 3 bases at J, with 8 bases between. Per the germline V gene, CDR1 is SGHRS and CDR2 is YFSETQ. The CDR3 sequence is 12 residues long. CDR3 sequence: CASKQGTDTQYF. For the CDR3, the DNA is TGCGCCAGCAAACAGGGAACAGATACGCAGTATTTT.

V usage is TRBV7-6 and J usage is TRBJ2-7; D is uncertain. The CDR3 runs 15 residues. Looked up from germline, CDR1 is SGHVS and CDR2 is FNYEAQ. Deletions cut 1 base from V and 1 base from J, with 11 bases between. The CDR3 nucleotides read TGTGCCAGCAGCTTAGGCGCAGGCCTGTCCTACGAGCAGTACTTC. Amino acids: CASSLGAGLSYEQYF.

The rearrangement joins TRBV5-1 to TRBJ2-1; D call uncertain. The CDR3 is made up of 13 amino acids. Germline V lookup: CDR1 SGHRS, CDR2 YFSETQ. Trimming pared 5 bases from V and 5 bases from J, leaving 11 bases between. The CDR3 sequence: CASSFRSHNEQFF. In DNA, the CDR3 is TGCGCCAGCAGTTTCCGGAGCCACAATGAGCAGTTCTTC.

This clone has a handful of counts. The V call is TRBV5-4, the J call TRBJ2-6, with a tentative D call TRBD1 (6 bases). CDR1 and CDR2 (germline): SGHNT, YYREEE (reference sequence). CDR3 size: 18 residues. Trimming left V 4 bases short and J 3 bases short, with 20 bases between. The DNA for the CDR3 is TGTGCCAGCAGCCCTTCGGACAGACCTATAGATGGGGCCAACGTCCTGACTTTC. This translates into CASSPSDRPIDGANVLTF.

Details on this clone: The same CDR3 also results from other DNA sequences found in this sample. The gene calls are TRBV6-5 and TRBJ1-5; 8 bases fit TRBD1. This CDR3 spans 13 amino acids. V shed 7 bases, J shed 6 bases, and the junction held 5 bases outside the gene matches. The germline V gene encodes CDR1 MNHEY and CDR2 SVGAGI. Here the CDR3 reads CASTTGVGQPQHF. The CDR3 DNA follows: TGTGCCAGCACGACAGGGGTGGGTCAGCCCCAGCATTTT.

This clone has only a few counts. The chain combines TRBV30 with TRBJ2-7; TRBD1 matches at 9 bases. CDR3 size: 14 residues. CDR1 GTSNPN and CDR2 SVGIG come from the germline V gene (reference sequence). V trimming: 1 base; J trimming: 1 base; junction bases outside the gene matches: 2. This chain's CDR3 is CAWSDGTGSYEQYF. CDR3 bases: TGTGCCTGGAGTGACGGGACAGGGTCCTACGAGCAGTACTTC.

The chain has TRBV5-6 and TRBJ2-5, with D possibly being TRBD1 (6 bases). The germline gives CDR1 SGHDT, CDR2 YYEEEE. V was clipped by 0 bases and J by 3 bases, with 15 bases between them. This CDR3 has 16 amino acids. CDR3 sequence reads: CASSLDRGHAKETQYF. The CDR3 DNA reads TGTGCCAGCAGCTTGGATCGGGGACATGCCAAAGAGACCCAGTACTTC. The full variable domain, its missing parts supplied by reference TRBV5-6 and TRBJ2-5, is DAGVTQSPTHLIKTRGQQVTLRCSPKSGHDTVSWYQQALGQGPQFIFQYYEEEERQRGNFPDRFSGHQFPNYSSELNVNALLLGDSALYLCASSLDRGHAKETQYFGPGTRLLVL.

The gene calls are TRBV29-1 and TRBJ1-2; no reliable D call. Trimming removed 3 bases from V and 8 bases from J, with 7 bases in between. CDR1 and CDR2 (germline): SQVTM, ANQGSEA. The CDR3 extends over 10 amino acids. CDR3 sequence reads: CSVDYRGYTF. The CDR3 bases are TGCAGCGTTGACTATCGCGGCTACACCTTC. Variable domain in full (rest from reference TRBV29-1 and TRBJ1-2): SAVISQKPSRDICQRGTSLTIQCQVDSQVTMMFWYRQQPGQSLTLIATANQGSEATYESGFVIDKFPISRPNLTFSTLTVSNMSPEDSSIYLCSVDYRGYTFGSGTRLTVV.

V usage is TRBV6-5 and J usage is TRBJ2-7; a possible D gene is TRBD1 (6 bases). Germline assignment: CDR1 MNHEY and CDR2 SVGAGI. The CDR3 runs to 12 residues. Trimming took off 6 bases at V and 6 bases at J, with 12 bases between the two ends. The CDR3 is CASRNRVAEQYF. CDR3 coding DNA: TGTGCCAGCAGGAACAGGGTTGCCGAGCAGTACTTC.

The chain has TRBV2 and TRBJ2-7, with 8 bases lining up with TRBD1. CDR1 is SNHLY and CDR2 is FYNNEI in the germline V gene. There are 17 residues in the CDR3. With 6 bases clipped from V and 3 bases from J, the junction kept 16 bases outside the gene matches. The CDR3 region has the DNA TGTGCCAGCAGCGCTAAGACAGGGGCCCTTCCCTTCTACGAGCAGTACGTC. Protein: CASSAKTGALPFYEQYV.

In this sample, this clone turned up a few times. CDR3 nucleotide sequence: TGTGCCAGCAGCCAAGATGGCAGGGGACAGCCCCAGCATTTT. It translates to CASSQDGRGQPQHF. V gene TRBV4-2 combines with J gene TRBJ1-5, with D perhaps TRBD1 (6 bases). Trimming cost V 0 bases and J 7 bases, with 10 bases left between them. The germline V gene has CDR1 LGHNA and CDR2 YNFKEQ. This CDR3 has 14 residues.

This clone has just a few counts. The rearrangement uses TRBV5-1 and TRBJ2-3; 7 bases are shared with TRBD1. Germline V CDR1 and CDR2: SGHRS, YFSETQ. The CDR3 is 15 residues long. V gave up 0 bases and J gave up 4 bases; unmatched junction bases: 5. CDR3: CASSLEGGRADTQYF. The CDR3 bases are TGCGCCAGCAGCTTGGAAGGGGGCAGGGCAGATACGCAGTATTTT.